The rows below give T cell receptor beta chains drawn from one sample of a study of shared T cell receptors in the human thymus. The method was immunoSEQ multiplex PCR; TCRdb's version includes in-frame clones alone and lacks a portion of them. This table holds 720,000 or so clones, approximately 85% found once. These data are also associated with another study on human thymus T cells.

Sample: thymocytes. These TCRs come from a girl less than two years old with a congenital heart defect. Each CDR3 is given with its conserved first and last residue. D genes are given only for firm matches. Clone sizes are given selectively: once, few, many, or a class where the clone is expanded.

V	J	size	D	DNA	CDR3
TRBV4-1	TRBJ2-1	NA	TRBD2	TGCGCCAGCAGCCAGGGACTAGCGGAATCCTACAATGAGCAGTTCTTC	CASSQGLAESYNEQFF
TRBV15	TRBJ1-4	NA	TRBD1	TGTGCCACCAGCAGAGATTTGGCCCGGGGCAGGGGGCATGGTTCTGGCAATGAAAAACTGTTTTTT	CATSRDLARGRGHGSGNEKLFF
TRBV19	TRBJ2-3	NA	TRBD1	TGTGCCAGTAGTACCACCGGGACAGGGTACCCAGATACGCAGTATTTT	CASSTTGTGYPDTQYF
TRBV5-5	TRBJ1-2	NA	NA	TGTGCCAGCAGCCACAGGGAGGGTGGCTACACCTTC	CASSHREGGYTF
TRBV13	TRBJ2-1	NA	NA	TGTGCCAGCAGCTCCGGAGGGCGAGAGGATGAGCAGTTCTTC	CASSSGGREDEQFF
TRBV5-4	TRBJ2-7	NA	TRBD1	TGTGCCAGCAGCTTGGCCGCAGGGGGTGGTTACGAGCAGTACTTC	CASSLAAGGGYEQYF
TRBV14	TRBJ1-1	NA	TRBD1	TGTGCCAGCAGCCAGGACAGGGGGTGGGATGAAGCTTTCTTT	CASSQDRGWDEAFF
TRBV5-1	TRBJ2-5	NA	NA	TGCGCCAGCAGCCCCCGTGAAGAGATCCAGTACTTC	CASSPREEIQYF
TRBV2	TRBJ2-2	NA	TRBD2	TGTGCCAGCAGCCCCCGGGCTAGCGGGGGTAAACGTGGCACCGGGGAGCTGTTTTTT	CASSPRASGGKRGTGELFF
TRBV5-6	TRBJ1-1	NA	NA	TGTGCCAGCAGCAGACTACGGTACAACATGAACACTGAAGCTTTCTTT	CASSRLRYNMNTEAFF
TRBV28	TRBJ2-7	NA	TRBD1	TGTGCCAGCAGTTTACACAGGGGCGAGCAGTACTTC	CASSLHRGEQYF
TRBV25-1	TRBJ2-3	NA	TRBD2	TGTGCCACTACTGGGGGGGGAAAGGGTACAGATACGCAGTATTTT	CATTGGGKGTDTQYF
TRBV14	TRBJ1-1	NA	NA	TGTGCCAGCAGCCAAGAGGGGGAACAGGGTAACACTGAAGCTTTCTTT	CASSQEGEQGNTEAFF
TRBV6-1	TRBJ1-2	NA	NA	TGTGCCAGCAGTTCGGACGGAGGAGGCGGCTACACCTTC	CASSSDGGGGYTF
TRBV5-1	TRBJ1-2	NA	NA	TGCGCCAGCAGCCCGGGACTTCAAGATGGCTACACCTTC	CASSPGLQDGYTF
TRBV5-1	TRBJ2-3	NA	TRBD1	TGCGCCAGCAGCTTGGCCCAGGACAGGGGGTCAAATACGCAGTATTTT	CASSLAQDRGSNTQYF
TRBV4-3	TRBJ2-1	NA	NA	TGCGCCAGCAGCCACTCGGGACATCCCGTCTCCTACAATGAGCAGTTCTTC	CASSHSGHPVSYNEQFF
TRBV6-1	TRBJ1-5	few	NA	TGTGCCAGCAGCCTAATCGATCAGCCCCAGCATTTT	CASSLIDQPQHF
TRBV4-2	TRBJ2-2	NA	TRBD2	TGTGCCAGCAGCCAGCTCACTAGCGGGGCTCACACCGGGGAGCTGTTTTTT	CASSQLTSGAHTGELFF
TRBV4-3	TRBJ1-5	NA	NA	TGCGCCAGCAGCACAGATACAGGCAATCAGCCCCAGCATTTT	CASSTDTGNQPQHF
TRBV18	TRBJ1-5	NA	TRBD1	TGTGCCAGCTCGCGCCCGGGACAGGGAAGTCAGCCCCAGCATTTT	CASSRPGQGSQPQHF
TRBV5-6	TRBJ1-6	NA	NA	TGTGCCAGCAGCCAGCCCCGACTCAGCTCCTATAATTCACCCCTCCACTTT	CASSQPRLSSYNSPLHF
TRBV7-8	TRBJ2-1	few	TRBD2	TGTGCCAGCAGCTTAGGGGCGGGGGGGCCCCGTGAGCAGTTCTTC	CASSLGAGGPREQFF
TRBV19	TRBJ1-1	once	TRBD1	TGTGCCAGTAGTATAGATCGTGCTTCGCGAAGGATAAGACAGGGTCGTCTTGAAGCTTTCTTT	CASSIDRASRRIRQGRLEAFF
TRBV7-6	TRBJ1-5	NA	NA	TGTGCCTGGCCGGGAGACAGTTATCAGCCCCAGCATTTT	CAWPGDSYQPQHF
TRBV5-1	TRBJ1-1	NA	TRBD1	TGCGCCAGCAGCCTATCGCAGACAAAGACAGGGGAGAACACTGAAGCTTTCTTT	CASSLSQTKTGENTEAFF
TRBV6-5	TRBJ1-2	once	TRBD1	TGTGCCAGCAGTTACCCAGGGGGTGGTGGCTACACCTTC	CASSYPGGGGYTF
TRBV2	TRBJ1-1	NA	NA	TGTGCCAGCAGTGAAGAAGGGGCGGGGATTGAGCGTCGGTCCTTAATGAACACTGAAGCTTTCTTT	CASSEEGAGIERRSLMNTEAFF
TRBV9	TRBJ2-1	once	NA	TGTGCCAGCAGCGTAGCGGCGGGGCCCTCGGGTGGGCAGTTCTTC	CASSVAAGPSGGQFF
TRBV6-5	TRBJ1-6	NA	NA	TGTGCCAGCAGTTATAGAGGGCTCAGCGAGTCACCCCTCCACTTT	CASSYRGLSESPLHF
TRBV18	TRBJ1-1	NA	TRBD1	TGTGCCAGCTCCCGTACGGACAGGGAGGAAGACACTGAAGCTTTCTTT	CASSRTDREEDTEAFF
TRBV27	TRBJ1-1	NA	NA	TGTGCCAGCACCCCCCGTCGGGGTGAACAAACTGAAGCTTTCTTT	CASTPRRGEQTEAFF
TRBV5-4	TRBJ1-6	NA	NA	TGTGCCAGCAGCTTCCTCTCGACGGGAGAACTAAGCTCCTATAATTCACCCCTCCACTTT	CASSFLSTGELSSYNSPLHF
TRBV27	TRBJ2-7	NA	NA	TGTGCCAGTCGGGAGTCCTATGTCTACGAGCAGTACTTC	CASRESYVYEQYF
TRBV5-1	TRBJ1-2	once	TRBD1	TGCGCCAGCAGCTTGGTTCCTCCCGAGGACAGGGGGCGAAGGAACTATGGCTACACCTTC	CASSLVPPEDRGRRNYGYTF
TRBV27	TRBJ1-6	once	TRBD1	TGTGCCAGCAGTACAAACCCGGGACAGGGGACTCGCGCCCCGAGGGGCTCCTATAATTCACCCCTCCACTTT	CASSTNPGQGTRAPRGSYNSPLHF
TRBV14	TRBJ1-2	few	NA	TGTGCCAGCAGCCAGGTGGGAGTCCTATGGGGCTACACCTTC	CASSQVGVLWGYTF
TRBV6-1	TRBJ2-5	NA	TRBD2	TGTGCCAGCAGTGGGCAAGGACTAGCGGTTAAAGAGACCCAGTACTTC	CASSGQGLAVKETQYF
TRBV28	TRBJ1-5	NA	TRBD1	TGTGCCAGCAGTTTACAACCGCAGGGGGGCAATCAGCCCCAGCATTTT	CASSLQPQGGNQPQHF
TRBV5-6	TRBJ2-7	NA	NA	TGTGCCAGCAGCTTGAAAGGTCCTAGTTGCGAGCAGTACTTC	CASSLKGPSCEQYF
TRBV2	TRBJ1-4	NA	TRBD1	TGTGCCAGCAGTACACCGGACAGGGTAGGGGAAAAACTGTTTTTT	CASSTPDRVGEKLFF
TRBV5-8	TRBJ2-5	NA	NA	TGTGCCAGCAGCTCCAAACATGGACAGCAAGAGACCCAGTACTTC	CASSSKHGQQETQYF
TRBV5-4	TRBJ2-5	NA	TRBD1	TGTGCCAGCAGCCCTCCAGGACAGGGTACCCGGGAGACCCAGTACTTC	CASSPPGQGTRETQYF
TRBV5-1	TRBJ2-2	NA	TRBD2	TGCGCCAGCAGCGTGACTAGCGGGGGGGCTTACCCTACCGGGGAGCTGTTTTTT	CASSVTSGGAYPTGELFF
TRBV30	TRBJ1-6	NA	NA	TGTGCCGGAGGACGGGTCGATAATTCACCCCTCCACTTT	CAGGRVDNSPLHF
TRBV18	TRBJ1-6	NA	NA	TGTGCCAGCTCAAAAATGTCGCGAAATTCACCCCTCCACTTT	CASSKMSRNSPLHF
TRBV9	TRBJ1-2	NA	NA	TGTGCCAGCAGCGGTACACAGGGCCACTATGGCTACACCTTC	CASSGTQGHYGYTF
TRBV6-5	TRBJ2-7	NA	NA	TGTGCCAGCTCCCCATGGGGCCCCTACGAGCAGTACTTC	CASSPWGPYEQYF
TRBV5-6	TRBJ1-2	NA	NA	TGTGCCAGCAGCGGGGCTCTCGCGAACCTTGGCGGCTACACCTTC	CASSGALANLGGYTF
TRBV6-1	TRBJ1-5	NA	NA	TGTGCCAGCTCTCCCCAGCATTTT	CASSPQHF
TRBV10-3	TRBJ1-1	once	NA	TGTGCCATCAGTGCCCGGACAGCGAACACTGAAGCTTTCTTT	CAISARTANTEAFF
TRBV5-4	TRBJ2-2	NA	TRBD2	TGTGCCAGCAGCTCGGGGGCGGGGGGGAACACCGGGGAGCTGTTTTTT	CASSSGAGGNTGELFF
TRBV7-2	TRBJ2-3	NA	NA	TGTGCCAGCAGCTTGTATCCTCCGGGGGGCCCAGATACGCAGTATTTT	CASSLYPPGGPDTQYF